This T cell receptor (beta chain) was captured by sequencing in a study of blood T cell repertoires in COVID-19. Turning to the study itself: The origin of the acute and convalescent COVID-19 samples was the United States, Italy and Spain. T cells, B-cell-depleted T cells, or PBMCs supplied cDNA or gDNA.

This clone was observed once. Original analysis: Amplification of reference gene primers was used by the study to estimate nucleated cell counts. Generated by immunoSEQ multiplex PCR, the TCRdb table keeps only in-frame clones and is missing some. That table furnishes V, J and clone size, whereas the DNA furnished D and trimming. The sample lists roughly 49,000 clones; around 68% were seen once. With V trimmed by 3 bases and J by 6 bases, 9 bases remained unmatched. Germline-derived CDR1 and CDR2 are SGHRS and YFSETQ. The CDR3 covers 16 residues. The chain is built from TRBV5-1 and TRBJ2-7; 13 bases are a match to TRBD2. Sample: peripheral blood. The clonotype comes from a woman in her 70s with acute or convalescent COVID-19. CDR3 in DNA: TGCGCCAGCAGCTCGGGAGGACTAGCGGGAGCGAGCGAGCAGTACTTC. It translates to CASSSGGLAGASEQYF.